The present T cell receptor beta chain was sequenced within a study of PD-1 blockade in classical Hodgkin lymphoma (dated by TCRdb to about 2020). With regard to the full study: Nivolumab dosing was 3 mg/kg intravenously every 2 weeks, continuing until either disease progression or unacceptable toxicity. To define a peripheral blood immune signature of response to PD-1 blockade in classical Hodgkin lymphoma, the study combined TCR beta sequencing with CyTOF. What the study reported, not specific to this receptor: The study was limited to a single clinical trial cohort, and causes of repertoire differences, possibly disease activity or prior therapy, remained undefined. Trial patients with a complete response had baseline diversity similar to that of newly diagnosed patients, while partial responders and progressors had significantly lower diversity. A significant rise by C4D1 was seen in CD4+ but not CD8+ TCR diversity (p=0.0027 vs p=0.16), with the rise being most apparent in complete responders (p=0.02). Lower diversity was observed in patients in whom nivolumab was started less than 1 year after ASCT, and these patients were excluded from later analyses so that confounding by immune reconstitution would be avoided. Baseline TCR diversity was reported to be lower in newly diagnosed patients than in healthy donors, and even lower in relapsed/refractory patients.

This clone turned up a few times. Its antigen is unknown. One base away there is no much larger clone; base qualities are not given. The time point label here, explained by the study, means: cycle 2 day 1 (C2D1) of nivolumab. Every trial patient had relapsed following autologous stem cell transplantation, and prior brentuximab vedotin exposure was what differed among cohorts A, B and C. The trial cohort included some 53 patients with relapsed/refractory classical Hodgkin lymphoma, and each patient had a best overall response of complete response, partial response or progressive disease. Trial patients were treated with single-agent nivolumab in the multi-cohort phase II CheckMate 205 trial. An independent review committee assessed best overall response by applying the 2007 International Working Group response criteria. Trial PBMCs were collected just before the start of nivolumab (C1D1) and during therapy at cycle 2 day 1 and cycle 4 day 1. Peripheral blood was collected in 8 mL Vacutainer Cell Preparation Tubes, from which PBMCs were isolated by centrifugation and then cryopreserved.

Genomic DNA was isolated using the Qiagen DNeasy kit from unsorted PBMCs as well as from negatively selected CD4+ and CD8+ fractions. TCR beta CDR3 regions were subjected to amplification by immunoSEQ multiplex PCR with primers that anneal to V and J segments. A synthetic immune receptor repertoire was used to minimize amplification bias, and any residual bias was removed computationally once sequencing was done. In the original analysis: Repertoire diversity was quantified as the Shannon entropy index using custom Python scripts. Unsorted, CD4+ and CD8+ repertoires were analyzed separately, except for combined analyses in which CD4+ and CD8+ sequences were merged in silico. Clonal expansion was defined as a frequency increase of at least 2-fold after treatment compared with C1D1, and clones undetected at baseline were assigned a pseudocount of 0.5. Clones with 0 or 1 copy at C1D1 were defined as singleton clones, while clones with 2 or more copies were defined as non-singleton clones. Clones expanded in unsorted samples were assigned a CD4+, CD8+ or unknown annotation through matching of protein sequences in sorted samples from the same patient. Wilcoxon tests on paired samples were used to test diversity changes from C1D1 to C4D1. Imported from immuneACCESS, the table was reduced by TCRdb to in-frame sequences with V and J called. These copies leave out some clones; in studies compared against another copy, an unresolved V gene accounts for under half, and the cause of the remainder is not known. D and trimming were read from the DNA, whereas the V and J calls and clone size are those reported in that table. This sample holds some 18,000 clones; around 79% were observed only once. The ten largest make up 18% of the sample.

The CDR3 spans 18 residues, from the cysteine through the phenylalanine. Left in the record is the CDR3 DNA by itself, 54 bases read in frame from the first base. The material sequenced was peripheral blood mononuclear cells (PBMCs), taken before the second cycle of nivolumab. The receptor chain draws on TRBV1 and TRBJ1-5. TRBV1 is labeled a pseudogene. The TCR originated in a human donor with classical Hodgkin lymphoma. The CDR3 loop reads CTSSQDQTGIGIGQPQHF. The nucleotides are TGCACCAGCAGCCAAGACCAGACTGGAATCGGAATAGGACAGCCCCAGCATTTT.